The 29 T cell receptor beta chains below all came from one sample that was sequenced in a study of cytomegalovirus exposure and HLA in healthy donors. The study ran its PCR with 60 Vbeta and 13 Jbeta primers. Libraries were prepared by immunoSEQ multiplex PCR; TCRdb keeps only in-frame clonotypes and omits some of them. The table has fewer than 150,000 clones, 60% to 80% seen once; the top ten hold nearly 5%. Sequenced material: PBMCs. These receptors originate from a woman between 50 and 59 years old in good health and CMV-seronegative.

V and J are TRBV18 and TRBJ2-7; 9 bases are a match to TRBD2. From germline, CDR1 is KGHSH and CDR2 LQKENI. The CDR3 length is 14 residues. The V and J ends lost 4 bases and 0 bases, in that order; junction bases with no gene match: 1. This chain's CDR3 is CASSLSGGSYEQYF. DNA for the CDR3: TGTGCCAGCTCACTTAGCGGGGGCTCCTACGAGCAGTACTTC.

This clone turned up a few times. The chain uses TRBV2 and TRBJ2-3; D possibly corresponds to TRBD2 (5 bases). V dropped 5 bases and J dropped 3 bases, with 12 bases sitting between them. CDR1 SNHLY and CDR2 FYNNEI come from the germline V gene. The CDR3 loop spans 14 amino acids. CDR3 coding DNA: TGTGCCAGCAGTATAAGGTGGAGGACAGATACGCAGTATTTT. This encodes CASSIRWRTDTQYF.

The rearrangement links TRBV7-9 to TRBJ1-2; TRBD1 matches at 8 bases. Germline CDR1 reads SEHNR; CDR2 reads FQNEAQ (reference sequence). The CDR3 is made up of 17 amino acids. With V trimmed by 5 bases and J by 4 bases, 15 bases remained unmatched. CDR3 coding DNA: TGTGCCAGCAGCCAGGGGGCTCCCGTTCAGGCGGGCTATGGCTACACCTTC. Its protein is CASSQGAPVQAGYGYTF.

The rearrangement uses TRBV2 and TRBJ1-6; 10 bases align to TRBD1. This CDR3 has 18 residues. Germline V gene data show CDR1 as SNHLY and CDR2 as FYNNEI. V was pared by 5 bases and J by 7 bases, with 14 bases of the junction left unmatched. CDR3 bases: TGTGCCAGCAGTCCAGATCCCGGGACAGGGGTGTCAAATTCACCCCTCCACTTT. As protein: CASSPDPGTGVSNSPLHF. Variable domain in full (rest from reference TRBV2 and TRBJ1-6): EPEVTQTPSHQVTQMGQEVILRCVPISNHLYFYWYRQILGQKVEFLVSFYNNEISEKSEIFDDQFSVERPDGSNFTLKIRSTKLEDSAMYFCASSPDPGTGVSNSPLHFGNGTRLTVT.

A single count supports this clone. As DNA, the CDR3 is TGTGCCAGCAGCCCCGGGACTTATCCCTACAATGAGCAGTTCTTC. This gives the protein CASSPGTYPYNEQFF. The chain is built from TRBV5-5 and TRBJ2-1, with D possibly matching TRBD2 (6 bases). Trimming took off 4 bases at V and 2 bases at J, with 13 bases between the two ends. The CDR3 loop spans 15 amino acids. Germline V CDR1 and CDR2: SGHKS, YYEKEE (reference sequence).

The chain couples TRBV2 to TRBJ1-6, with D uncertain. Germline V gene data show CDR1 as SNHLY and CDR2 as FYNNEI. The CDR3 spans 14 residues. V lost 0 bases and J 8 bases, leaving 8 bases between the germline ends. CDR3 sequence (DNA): TGTGCCAGCAGTGAAGCGAGGAAGGATTCACCCCTCCACTTT. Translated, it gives CASSEARKDSPLHF. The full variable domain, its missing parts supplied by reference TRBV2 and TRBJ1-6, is EPEVTQTPSHQVTQMGQEVILRCVPISNHLYFYWYRQILGQKVEFLVSFYNNEISEKSEIFDDQFSVERPDGSNFTLKIRSTKLEDSAMYFCASSEARKDSPLHFGNGTRLTVT.

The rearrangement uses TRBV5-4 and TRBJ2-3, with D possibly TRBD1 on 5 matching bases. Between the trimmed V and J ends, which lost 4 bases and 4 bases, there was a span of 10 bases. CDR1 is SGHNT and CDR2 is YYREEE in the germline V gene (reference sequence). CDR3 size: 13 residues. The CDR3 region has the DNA TGTGCCAGCAGCCTGGACATGTCAGATACGCAGTATTTT. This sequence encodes CASSLDMSDTQYF. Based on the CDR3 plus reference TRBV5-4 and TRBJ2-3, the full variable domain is ETGVTQSPTHLIKTRGQQVTLRCSSQSGHNTVSWYQQALGQGPQFIFQYYREEENGRGNFPPRFSGLQFPNYSSELNVNALELDDSALYLCASSLDMSDTQYFGPGTRLTVL.

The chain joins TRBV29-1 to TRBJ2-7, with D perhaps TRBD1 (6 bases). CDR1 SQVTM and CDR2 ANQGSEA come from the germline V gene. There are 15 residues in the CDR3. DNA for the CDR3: TGCAGTGGATTAGACCCGGGACAAGGGTCCTACGAGCAGTACTTC. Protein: CSGLDPGQGSYEQYF.

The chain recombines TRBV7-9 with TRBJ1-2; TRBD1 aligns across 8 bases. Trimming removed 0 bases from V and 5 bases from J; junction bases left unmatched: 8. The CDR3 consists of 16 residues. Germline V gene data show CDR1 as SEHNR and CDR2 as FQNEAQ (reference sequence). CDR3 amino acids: CASSLAGTGGKYGYTF. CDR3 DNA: TGTGCCAGCAGCTTAGCGGGGACAGGAGGAAAGTATGGCTACACCTTC.

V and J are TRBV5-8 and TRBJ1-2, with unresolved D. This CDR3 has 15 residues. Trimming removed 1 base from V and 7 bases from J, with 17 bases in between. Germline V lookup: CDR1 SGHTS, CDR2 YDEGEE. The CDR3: CASSLNQPGGSGYTF. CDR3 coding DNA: TGTGCCAGCAGCTTGAATCAGCCGGGCGGGTCTGGCTACACCTTC.

As DNA, the CDR3 is TGTGCCAGCAGCTTTGAGACAGGTTCCTACAATGAGCAGTTCTTC. It yields the protein CASSFETGSYNEQFF. The J gene is TRBJ2-1, the V gene TRBV11-3; D might be TRBD1 (6 bases). CDR1 is SGHNT, CDR2 YENEEA, per germline. V was cut by 3 bases and J by 1 base, with 10 bases left in between. The CDR3 loop spans 15 amino acids.

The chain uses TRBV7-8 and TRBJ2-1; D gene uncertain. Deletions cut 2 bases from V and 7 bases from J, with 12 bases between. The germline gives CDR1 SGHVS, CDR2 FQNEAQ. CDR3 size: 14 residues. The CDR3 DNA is TGTGCCAGCAGCTTACAGATTACCAGTAATGAGCAGTTCTTC. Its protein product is CASSLQITSNEQFF.

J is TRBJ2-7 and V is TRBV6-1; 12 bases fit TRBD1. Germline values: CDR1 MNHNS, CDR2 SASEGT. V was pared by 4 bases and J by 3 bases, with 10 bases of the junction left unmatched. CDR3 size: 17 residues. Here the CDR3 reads CASSGGTGGSPLYEQYF. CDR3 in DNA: TGTGCCAGCAGTGGCGGGACAGGGGGCTCCCCTCTCTACGAGCAGTACTTC.

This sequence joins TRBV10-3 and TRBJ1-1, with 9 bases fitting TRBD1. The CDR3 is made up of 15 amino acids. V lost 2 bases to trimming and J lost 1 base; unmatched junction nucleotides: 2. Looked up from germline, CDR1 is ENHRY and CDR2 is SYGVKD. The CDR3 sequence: CAISELGQGNTEAFF. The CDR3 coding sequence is TGTGCCATCAGTGAGCTGGGACAGGGGAACACTGAAGCTTTCTTT.

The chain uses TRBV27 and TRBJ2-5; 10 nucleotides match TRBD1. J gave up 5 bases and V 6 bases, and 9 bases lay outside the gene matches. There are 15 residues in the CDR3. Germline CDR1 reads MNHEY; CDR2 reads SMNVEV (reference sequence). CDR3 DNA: TGTGCCAGCAGCCCCGACAGGGGGCAGAGGGAGACCCAGTACTTC. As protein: CASSPDRGQRETQYF.

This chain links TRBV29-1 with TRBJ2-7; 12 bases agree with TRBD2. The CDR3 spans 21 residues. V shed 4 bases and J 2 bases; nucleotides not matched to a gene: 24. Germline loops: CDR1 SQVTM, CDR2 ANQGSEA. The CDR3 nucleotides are TGCAGCGTTGTCGACAGGGATTATCGTATAGGACTAGCGGGGCAAACCTACGAGCAGTACTTC. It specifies CSVVDRDYRIGLAGQTYEQYF.

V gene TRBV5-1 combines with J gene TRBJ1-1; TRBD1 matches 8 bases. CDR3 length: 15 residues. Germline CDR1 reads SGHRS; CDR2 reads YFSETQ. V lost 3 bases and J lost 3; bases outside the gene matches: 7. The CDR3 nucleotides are TGCGCCAGCAGCTCCCAGGGGGCGGGGGACACTGAAGCTTTCTTT. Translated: CASSSQGAGDTEAFF.

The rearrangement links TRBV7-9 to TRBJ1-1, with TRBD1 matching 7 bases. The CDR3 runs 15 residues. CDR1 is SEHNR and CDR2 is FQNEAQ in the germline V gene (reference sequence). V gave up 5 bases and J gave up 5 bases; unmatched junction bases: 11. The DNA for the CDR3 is TGTGCCAGCAGCCCAACCCCGGCAGGGGGTACTGAAGCTTTCTTT. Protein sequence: CASSPTPAGGTEAFF.

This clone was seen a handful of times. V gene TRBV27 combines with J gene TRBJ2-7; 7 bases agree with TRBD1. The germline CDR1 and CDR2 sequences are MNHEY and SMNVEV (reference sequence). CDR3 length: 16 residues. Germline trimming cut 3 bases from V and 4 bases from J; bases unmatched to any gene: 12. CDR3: CASSLFRDSGPYEQYF. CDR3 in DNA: TGTGCCAGCAGTTTGTTCAGGGACAGCGGACCGTACGAGCAGTACTTC.

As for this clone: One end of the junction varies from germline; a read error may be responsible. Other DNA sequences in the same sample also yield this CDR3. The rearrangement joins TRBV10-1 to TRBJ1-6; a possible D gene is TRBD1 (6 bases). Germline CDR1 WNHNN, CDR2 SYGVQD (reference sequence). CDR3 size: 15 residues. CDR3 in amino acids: CASSPAGAKDSPLHF. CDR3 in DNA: TGTGCCAGCAGCCCCGCGGGGGCGAAGGATTCACCCCTCCACTTT.

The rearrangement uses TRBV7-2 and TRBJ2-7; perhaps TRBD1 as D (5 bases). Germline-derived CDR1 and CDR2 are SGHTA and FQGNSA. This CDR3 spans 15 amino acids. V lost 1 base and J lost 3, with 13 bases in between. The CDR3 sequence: CASSLVGQVSYEQYF. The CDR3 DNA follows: TGTGCCAGCAGCTTAGTGGGGCAGGTGAGCTACGAGCAGTACTTC.

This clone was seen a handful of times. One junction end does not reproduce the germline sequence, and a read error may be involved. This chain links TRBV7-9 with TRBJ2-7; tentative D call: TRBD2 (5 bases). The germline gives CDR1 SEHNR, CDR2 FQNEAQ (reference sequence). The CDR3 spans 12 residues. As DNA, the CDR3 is TGTTCCAGCAGCCGGGCGGGCTACGAGCAGTACTTC. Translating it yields CSSSRAGYEQYF.

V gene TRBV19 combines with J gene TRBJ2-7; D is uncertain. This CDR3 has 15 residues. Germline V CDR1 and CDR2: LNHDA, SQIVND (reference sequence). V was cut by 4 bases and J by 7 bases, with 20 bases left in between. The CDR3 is CASSNNLVDPLEQYF. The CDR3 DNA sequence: TGTGCCAGTAGTAATAACCTAGTGGATCCCTTGGAGCAGTACTTC.

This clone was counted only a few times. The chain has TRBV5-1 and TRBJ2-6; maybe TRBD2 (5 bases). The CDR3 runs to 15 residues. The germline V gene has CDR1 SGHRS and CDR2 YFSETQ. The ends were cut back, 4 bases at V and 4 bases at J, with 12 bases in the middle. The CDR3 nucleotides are TGCGCCAGCAGCGAAAACGGGGTCGGGGCCAACGTCCTGACTTTC. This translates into CASSENGVGANVLTF.

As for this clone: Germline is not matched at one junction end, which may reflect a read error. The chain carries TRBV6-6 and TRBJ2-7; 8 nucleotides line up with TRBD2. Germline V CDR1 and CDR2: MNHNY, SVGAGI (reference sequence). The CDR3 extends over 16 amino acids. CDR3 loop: CASSDSSGFSSYEQYF. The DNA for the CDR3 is TGTGCCAGCAGTGACTCTAGCGGGTTTAGCTCCTACGAGCAGTACTTC.

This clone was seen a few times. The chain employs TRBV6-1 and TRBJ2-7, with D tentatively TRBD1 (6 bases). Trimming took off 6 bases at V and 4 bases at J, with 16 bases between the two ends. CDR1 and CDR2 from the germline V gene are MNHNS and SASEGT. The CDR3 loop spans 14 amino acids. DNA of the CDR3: TGTGCCAGCAGGATAAATGGACAGCTTTACGAGCAGTACTTC. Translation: CASRINGQLYEQYF.

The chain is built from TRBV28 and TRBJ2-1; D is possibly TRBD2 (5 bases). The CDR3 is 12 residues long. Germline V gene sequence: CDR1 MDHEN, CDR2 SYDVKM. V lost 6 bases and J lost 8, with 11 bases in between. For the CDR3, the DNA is TGTGCCAGCAGCAAAACGGGGTATGAGCAGTTCTTC. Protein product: CASSKTGYEQFF.

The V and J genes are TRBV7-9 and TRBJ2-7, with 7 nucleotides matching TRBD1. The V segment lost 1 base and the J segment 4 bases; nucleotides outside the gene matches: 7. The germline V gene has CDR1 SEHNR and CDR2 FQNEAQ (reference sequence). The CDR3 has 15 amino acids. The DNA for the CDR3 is TGTGCCAGCAGCTTAGTAATGGGACAGATTTACGAGCAGTACTTC. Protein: CASSLVMGQIYEQYF.

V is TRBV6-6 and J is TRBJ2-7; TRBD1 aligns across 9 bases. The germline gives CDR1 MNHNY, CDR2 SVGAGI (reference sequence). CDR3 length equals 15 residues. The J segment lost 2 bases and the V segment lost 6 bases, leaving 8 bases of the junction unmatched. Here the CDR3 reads CASRTTGGLAYEQYF. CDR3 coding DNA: TGTGCCAGCAGAACAACAGGGGGCTTAGCCTACGAGCAGTACTTC.